Listed here are 9 T cell receptor beta chains from one sample, sequenced in a study of human CD8 memory T cell subsets (dated by TCRdb to 2018 to 2021). The sample was run on a NextSeq 550. A Human TCR Profiling Kit was used to prepare UMI-labeled 5' RACE TCRbeta libraries. The reads underwent TCRdb reprocessing, giving one record for each CDR3 protein sequence and no DNA. The table of this sample itemizes about 17,000 distinct CDR3 sequences. The top ten hold about 5.6% of the sample. Sequencing used CD8+ stem-like memory T cells (TSCM and TCM) sorted from PBMCs. The meaning of the sample's cell subset or site label: stem-like memory CD8 T cells (TSTEM), CCR7+ PD-1- TIGIT-. The receptors were sampled from a human donor in good health.

This clonotype ranks as medium-sized (0.01 to 0.1%) in terms of frequency. This chain joins TRBV5-1 and TRBJ1-1; the TCRdb call, TRBD1, lacks DNA for checking. The CDR3 is 15 residues long. The germline CDR1 and CDR2 sequences are SGHRS and YFSETQ. The CDR3 here is CASSWGTGMNTEAFF.

The chain couples TRBV12-3 or TRBV12-4 to TRBJ2-7; TCRdb indicates TRBD1, and absent DNA this call remains unverified. The CDR3 runs 12 residues. CDR3 residues: CASSLRDSGEHF.

The V gene is TRBV10-3, the J gene TRBJ2-7; TCRdb calls TRBD1, which cannot be checked without DNA. The CDR3 extends over 14 amino acids. Germline V lookup: CDR1 ENHRY, CDR2 SYGVKD. The CDR3 sequence is CAISESFEGYEQYF.

V and J are TRBV12-3 or TRBV12-4 and TRBJ2-3; the D call from TCRdb, TRBD2, cannot be confirmed without DNA. This CDR3 region has 14 residues. The CDR3 reads CASSSGWPADTQYF.

The V call is TRBV15, the J call TRBJ1-1; the TRBD1 assignment by TCRdb is unverifiable without DNA. Germline CDR1 reads LNHNV; CDR2 reads YYDKDF (reference sequence). The CDR3 runs to 14 residues. The CDR3 here is CATSRGWGATEAFF. Full variable domain (missing parts from reference TRBV15 and TRBJ1-1): DAMVIQNPRYQVTQFGKPVTLSCSQTLNHNVMYWYQQKSSQAPKLLFHYYDKDFNNEADTPDNFQSRRPNTSFCFLDIRSPGLGDTAMYLCATSRGWGATEAFFGQGTRLTVV.

This chain uses TRBV7-9 with TRBJ2-7; TCRdb's D gene call, TRBD1, goes unchecked for lack of DNA. The V gene's germline CDR1 is SEHNR and CDR2 FQNEAQ (reference sequence). The length of the CDR3 is 16 residues. The CDR3 spells CASSLVLKEGRHEQYF.

The genes are TRBV20-1 and TRBJ2-7; the D call from TCRdb, TRBD1, cannot be confirmed without DNA. The CDR3 loop spans 17 amino acids. Germline V gene sequence: CDR1 DFQATT, CDR2 SNEGSKA (reference sequence). CDR3 in amino acids: CSARSGYPKKSSYEQYF.

V is TRBV5-1 and J is TRBJ2-2; the D call of TRBD1 rests on TCRdb alone, since no DNA is present to check it. This CDR3 contains 16 residues. CDR1 SGHRS and CDR2 YFSETQ come from the germline V gene. The CDR3 sequence is CASSLVTGEDTGELFF. Full variable domain (remainder filled in from reference TRBV5-1 and TRBJ2-2): KAGVTQTPRYLIKTRGQQVTLSCSPISGHRSVSWYQQTPGQGLQFLFEYFSETQRNKGNFPGRFSGRQFSNSRSEMNVSTLELGDSALYLCASSLVTGEDTGELFFGEGSRLTVL.

The chain is built from TRBV13 and TRBJ2-1; lacking DNA, the TRBD2 call made by TCRdb goes unchecked. The CDR3 consists of 13 residues. Germline-derived CDR1 and CDR2 are PRHDT and FYEKMQ (reference sequence). CDR3 amino acids: CASTSGSYNEQFF.